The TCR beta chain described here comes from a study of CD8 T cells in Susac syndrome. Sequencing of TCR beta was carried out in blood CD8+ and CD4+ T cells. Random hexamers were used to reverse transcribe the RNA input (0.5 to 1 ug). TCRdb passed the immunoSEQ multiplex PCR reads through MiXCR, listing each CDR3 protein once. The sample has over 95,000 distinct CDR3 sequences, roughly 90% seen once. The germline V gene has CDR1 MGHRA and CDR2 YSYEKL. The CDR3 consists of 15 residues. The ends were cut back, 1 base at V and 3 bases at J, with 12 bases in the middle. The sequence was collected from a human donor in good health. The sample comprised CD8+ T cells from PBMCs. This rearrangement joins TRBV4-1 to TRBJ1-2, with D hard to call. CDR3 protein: CASSQAPGGDYGYTF. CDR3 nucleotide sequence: TGCGCCAGCAGCCAAGCTCCGGGAGGCGACTATGGCTACACCTTC.